This T cell receptor beta chain was captured by sequencing in a study of identical twins. Overall study results and limits: Findings depended on cross-sectional statistics rather than tracking the same donors.

This clonotype was seen at least ten times. As yet, its antigen is unknown. With no exceptions, donors were healthy Caucasians. The germline V gene has CDR1 KGHDR and CDR2 SFDVKD. Losses at the gene ends were 3 bases for V and 2 bases for J; bases not matched to a gene: 4. The CDR3 loop spans 16 amino acids. A universal primer site arose from template switching, and cDNA bore unique molecular identifiers. MiXCR, applied by TCRdb to the 5' RACE reads, yields one record per CDR3 protein. Seen here are 500,000 to 550,000 distinct CDR3 sequences, approximately 20% observed once, and the top ten hold approximately 0.52%. A further study also used this sample, focusing on yellow fever vaccine responses in identical twins. That publication notes: Twins' vaccine T cell response reportedly gave the appearance of partial convergence and partial personalization.

The receptor was derived from a woman under 30 in good health. Sequences were obtained from CD4+ T cells sorted from blood. The chain recombines TRBV24-1 with TRBJ2-1, with TRBD2 identical over 9 bases. The CDR3 DNA reads as TGTGCCACCAGTGATCGGACTAGCGAGACCTACAATGAGCAGTTCTTC. It is translated as CATSDRTSETYNEQFF.